These 26 T cell receptor beta chains share one sample of origin, sequenced in a study of T cells in localized non-small cell lung cancer. Here immunoSEQ multiplex PCR was the method, and the copy in TCRdb shows in-frame clones only, minus some. The table lists 70,000 to 95,000 clones, approximately 90% of them singletons, with over 3.5% in the top ten. The sample here was PBMCs, taken before any cancer treatment. Source of these receptors: a woman aged 35 to 70 with stage II squamous cell lung carcinoma.

The CDR3 DNA reads TGTGCCAGCTTGGCCGGCCTGGCGACCTACGAGCAGTACTTC. Translation gives CASLAGLATYEQYF. This chain links TRBV2 with TRBJ2-7; D ambiguous. The CDR3 contains 14 residues. V was cut by 8 bases and J by 2 bases, with 16 bases left in between. Germline V gene sequence: CDR1 SNHLY, CDR2 FYNNEI. Complete variable domain (other parts from reference TRBV2 and TRBJ2-7): EPEVTQTPSHQVTQMGQEVILRCVPISNHLYFYWYRQILGQKVEFLVSFYNNEISEKSEIFDDQFSVERPDGSNFTLKIRSTKLEDSAMYFCASLAGLATYEQYFGPGTRLTVT.

V and J are TRBV5-4 and TRBJ2-3; D may correspond to TRBD1 or TRBD2 (6 bases each). V lost 0 bases and J 4 bases, leaving 12 bases between the germline ends. CDR1 and CDR2 from the germline V gene are SGHNT and YYREEE (reference sequence). The CDR3 has 15 residues. The CDR3 loop is CASSLVAGEADTQYF. The DNA of the CDR3 is TGTGCCAGCAGCTTGGTGGCAGGGGAGGCAGATACGCAGTATTTT.

The chain uses TRBV30 and TRBJ2-1; D gene uncertain. CDR1 GTSNPN and CDR2 SVGIG come from the germline V gene (reference sequence). This CDR3 region has 13 residues. V was trimmed by 1 base and J by 9 bases, leaving 13 bases between them. CDR3 nucleotide sequence: TGTGCCTGGAGTGGGACCCGGGCAGGTGAGCAGTTCTTC. This sequence encodes CAWSGTRAGEQFF.

V and J are TRBV28 and TRBJ1-5; 7 nucleotides match TRBD1. The germline gives CDR1 MDHEN, CDR2 SYDVKM. Unmatched junction bases numbered 9, after V lost 4 bases and J lost 3 bases. CDR3 length: 16 residues. The DNA for the CDR3 is TGTGCCAGCAGTTCATCAGGGGGTGGTTACAATCAGCCCCAGCATTTT. Amino acid sequence: CASSSSGGGYNQPQHF.

V is TRBV5-4 and J is TRBJ2-5; 7 positions agree with TRBD2. Germline CDR1 SGHNT, CDR2 YYREEE (reference sequence). The CDR3 loop spans 18 amino acids. J gave up 1 base and V 4 bases, and 16 bases lay outside the gene matches. The CDR3 loop reads CASSAAKTGGGFQETQYF. CDR3 in DNA: TGTGCCAGCAGCGCAGCTAAAACTGGCGGGGGTTTCCAAGAGACCCAGTACTTC.

The chain employs TRBV4-2 and TRBJ1-4, with 8 bases lining up with TRBD1. The trim removed 5 bases at V and 7 bases at J, leaving 6 bases unmatched. CDR1 and CDR2 from the germline V gene are LGHNA and YNFKEQ. CDR3 length: 14 amino acids. For the CDR3, the DNA is TGTGCCAGCAGCGTCGGACAGGGTGGTGAAAAACTGTTTTTT. This sequence encodes CASSVGQGGEKLFF.

CDR3 amino acids: CASTRAGTQYF. The CDR3 nucleotides read TGTGCCAGCACGAGGGCCGGTACGCAGTATTTT. The chain combines TRBV27 with TRBJ2-3, with a possible D match to TRBD2 (5 bases). CDR1 is MNHEY, CDR2 SMNVEV, per germline (reference sequence). The V and J ends lost 7 bases and 8 bases respectively, with 10 bases between them. The CDR3 has 11 residues.

The rearrangement uses TRBV5-1 and TRBJ1-4, with 7 bases matching TRBD1. Trimming at V came to 2 bases and at J to 14 bases, leaving 9 bases not matched to a gene. Per germline, CDR1 SGHRS and CDR2 YFSETQ. The CDR3 runs to 13 residues. The CDR3 DNA is TGCGCCAGCAGCTTAGGACAGGCCCCGGGGCTGTTTTTT. Residues: CASSLGQAPGLFF.

The chain carries TRBV21-1 and TRBJ2-7; the table names TRBD1, a call not compared with the DNA. TRBV21-1 is tagged as a pseudogene. The CDR3 is 17 residues long. The CDR3 spells CASSKALLRGKNNEQYF. Written as DNA, the CDR3 is TGTGCCAGCAGCAAAGCGCTTTTGAGGGGGAAGAACAACGAGCAGTACTTC.

The chain carries TRBV29-1 and TRBJ2-7; the D gene is possibly TRBD2 (6 bases). The CDR3 totals 12 residues. V dropped 5 bases and J dropped 6 bases, with 14 bases sitting between them. The germline V gene encodes CDR1 SQVTM and CDR2 ANQGSEA. The CDR3 DNA sequence: TGCAGCGTTAATGGGGGGACGGGCGAGCAGTACTTC. Its translation: CSVNGGTGEQYF.

This clone was observed a single time. The chain joins TRBV7-7 to TRBJ2-1; tentatively, D is TRBD2 (6 bases). The ends were cut back, 5 bases at V and 7 bases at J, with 18 bases in the middle. Per the germline V gene, CDR1 is SSHAT and CDR2 is FNYEAQ (reference sequence). The CDR3 covers 15 residues. CDR3 amino acids: CASSQRLGLGNEQFF. As DNA, the CDR3 is TGTGCCAGCAGCCAGAGACTAGGCCTCGGGAATGAGCAGTTCTTC.

Details on this clone: Other DNA variants within this sample encode the same CDR3. The CDR3 protein is CASSLDGNNEQFF. For the CDR3, the DNA is TGCGCCAGCAGCTTGGATGGGAACAATGAGCAGTTCTTC. This rearrangement joins TRBV5-1 to TRBJ2-1; D gene uncertain. CDR1 and CDR2 from the germline V gene are SGHRS and YFSETQ. The CDR3 consists of 13 residues. Trimming removed 0 bases at V and 5 bases at J, with 6 bases between.

The chain uses TRBV28 and TRBJ1-3; 10 bases map to TRBD1. The ends lost 6 bases at V and 0 bases at J; junction bases unmatched: 5. This CDR3 spans 16 amino acids. Germline V gene lookup returns CDR1 MDHEN and CDR2 SYDVKM. CDR3 residues: CASSGQGGSSGNTIYF. The DNA of the CDR3 is TGTGCCAGCAGCGGACAGGGGGGGAGCTCTGGAAACACCATATATTTT.

This chain uses TRBV5-1 with TRBJ1-1, with D perhaps TRBD1 (5 bases). The V and J ends lost 0 bases and 1 base respectively, with 19 bases between them. Germline CDR1 and CDR2: SGHRS and YFSETQ. The CDR3 loop spans 18 amino acids. In nucleotides, the CDR3 is TGCGCCAGCAGCTTGGCCAAGGGGTCTATCGCGGGGAACACTGAAGCTTTCTTT. It codes for CASSLAKGSIAGNTEAFF.

The V gene is TRBV6-1, the J gene TRBJ1-2, with 7 positions matching TRBD1. V was pared by 3 bases and J by 4 bases, with 11 bases of the junction left unmatched. CDR1 and CDR2 from the germline V gene are MNHNS and SASEGT. The CDR3 runs to 16 residues. The CDR3 sequence is CASSEFRTGGPYGYTF. The CDR3 nucleotides are TGTGCCAGCAGTGAGTTCCGGACAGGTGGACCCTATGGCTACACCTTC.

The rearrangement links TRBV19 to TRBJ2-5; 7 nucleotides match TRBD1. Germline CDR1 is LNHDA and CDR2 is SQIVND (reference sequence). The CDR3 has 12 residues. V lost 6 bases, J lost 5 bases, and 3 bases stayed unmatched. DNA of the CDR3: TGTGCCAGTAGCCGAGGGGGCGAGACCCAGTACTTC. The encoded protein is CASSRGGETQYF.

V and J are TRBV28 and TRBJ2-7; 9 positions agree with TRBD1. The V gene's germline CDR1 is MDHEN and CDR2 SYDVKM. The CDR3 is 14 amino acids. V dropped 4 bases and J dropped 5; count of bases not matched to a gene: 6. CDR3 DNA sequence: TGTGCCAGCAGTTCCTGGACAGGGGCGGACGAGCAGTACTTC. This sequence encodes CASSSWTGADEQYF.

The CDR3, as DNA: TGCGCCAGCAGCTCAATGGACAAGAGCGCAAGAAACACTGAAGCTTTCTTT. This codes for CASSSMDKSARNTEAFF. V is TRBV5-1 and J is TRBJ1-1, with D maybe TRBD1 (5 bases). The CDR3 length is 17 residues. CDR1 is SGHRS, CDR2 YFSETQ, per germline. V was cut by 3 bases and J by 2 bases, with 20 bases left in between.

V usage is TRBV5-1 and J usage is TRBJ2-7; D is ambiguous. Trimming cost V 5 bases and J 7 bases, with 13 bases left between them. The CDR3 spans 12 residues. Germline V gene lookup returns CDR1 SGHRS and CDR2 YFSETQ. The CDR3 loop is CASRRTAEEQYF. CDR3 sequence (DNA): TGCGCCAGCAGACGGACGGCGGAGGAGCAGTACTTC. Looking up the rest from reference TRBV5-1 and TRBJ2-7 gives the full variable domain: KAGVTQTPRYLIKTRGQQVTLSCSPISGHRSVSWYQQTPGQGLQFLFEYFSETQRNKGNFPGRFSGRQFSNSRSEMNVSTLELGDSALYLCASRRTAEEQYFGPGTRLTVT.

The count of this clone is one. The chain combines TRBV12-5 with TRBJ2-7, with TRBD1 matching 7 bases. There are 14 residues in the CDR3. The V segment lost 6 bases and the J segment 3 bases; nucleotides outside the gene matches: 8. Germline V gene lookup returns CDR1 LGHNT and CDR2 FRNRAP. CDR3 bases: TGTGCTAGTGGAAAGGGGGCTTACGGCTACGAGCAGTACTTC. Its protein is CASGKGAYGYEQYF. Filled out from reference TRBV12-5 and TRBJ2-7, the complete variable domain reads DARVTQTPRHKVTEMGQEVTMRCQPILGHNTVFWYRQTMMQGLELLAYFRNRAPLDDSGMPKDRFSAEMPDATLATLKIQPSEPRDSAVYFCASGKGAYGYEQYFGPGTRLTVT.

The genes are TRBV11-2 and TRBJ1-1; unclear D gene. Germline-derived CDR1 and CDR2 are SGHAT and FQNNGV. The CDR3 is 13 amino acids. V dropped 2 bases and J dropped 11 bases, with 15 bases sitting between them. The CDR3 spells CASSLFQGREAFF. DNA of the CDR3: TGTGCCAGCAGCTTATTCCAAGGGAGGGAGGCTTTCTTT.

This clone was detected once. In DNA form, the CDR3 reads TGTGCCAGCAGTGAACAGGTGTTGTTCGGAAACACCATATATTTT. This codes for CASSEQVLFGNTIYF. V usage is TRBV6-1 and J usage is TRBJ1-3; D call uncertain. The CDR3 consists of 15 residues. Germline CDR1 MNHNS, CDR2 SASEGT. The V end lost 2 bases, the J end lost 4 bases, and 12 bases lay between the germline ends.

J is TRBJ2-7 and V is TRBV5-1; TRBD1 aligns across 10 bases. From germline, CDR1 is SGHRS and CDR2 YFSETQ. The J segment lost 5 bases and the V segment lost 0 bases, leaving 5 bases of the junction unmatched. The CDR3 covers 15 residues. The CDR3 is CASSLEGQGGHEQYF. The CDR3 DNA follows: TGCGCCAGCAGCTTGGAAGGACAGGGGGGCCACGAGCAGTACTTC.

The genes are TRBV6-5 and TRBJ1-1; D is ambiguous. The CDR3 consists of 14 residues. In germline, CDR1 is MNHEY, CDR2 SVGAGI. V gave up 4 bases and J gave up 5 bases, with 14 bases separating them. Here the CDR3 reads CASSLSEGITEAFF. CDR3 in DNA: TGTGCCAGCAGTTTAAGTGAGGGTATAACTGAAGCTTTCTTT.

The DNA of the CDR3 is TGTGCCAGTAGTTGGGGTTCCCAAGAGACCCAGTACTTC. As protein: CASSWGSQETQYF. The chain employs TRBV19 and TRBJ2-5; D remains ambiguous. V dropped 5 bases and J dropped 1 base, with 8 bases sitting between them. Germline CDR1 reads LNHDA; CDR2 reads SQIVND (reference sequence). The CDR3 has 13 amino acids. Filled out from reference TRBV19 and TRBJ2-5, the complete variable domain reads DGGITQSPKYLFRKEGQNVTLSCEQNLNHDAMYWYRQDPGQGLRLIYYSQIVNDFQKGDIAEGYSVSREKKESFPLTVTSAQKNPTAFYLCASSWGSQETQYFGPGTRLLVL.

V is TRBV27 and J is TRBJ2-1; 7 nucleotides match TRBD2. The CDR3 has 15 amino acids. After removal of 2 bases from V and 8 bases from J, the junction contained 9 bases not matched to a gene. Germline V gives CDR1 MNHEY, CDR2 SMNVEV (reference sequence). For the CDR3, the DNA is TGTGCCAGCAGTTTAGGGCTAGCGGAAGGCGATGAGCAGTTCTTC. Protein sequence: CASSLGLAEGDEQFF.